This TCR beta chain is drawn from a study of blood T cell repertoires in COVID-19. About the research overall: In each case, the material was cDNA or gDNA derived from T cells, B-cell-depleted T cells, or PBMCs.

In the original workflow: Amplification from reference gene primers served as the basis for estimated nucleated cell counts. This table comes from immunoSEQ multiplex PCR, and its TCRdb copy is limited to in-frame clones, with some not included. That table is the source of V, J and clone size, and D and trimming were worked out from the DNA. The data show approximately 500,000 clones, about 88% seen once. Sequencing input: peripheral blood. The sequence was obtained from a woman aged 45-60 years with COVID-19, enrolled during active disease.

The CDR3 DNA reads TGTGCCAGCAGCCCCTGGACAGGGAGGAACTATGGCTACACCTTC. Residues: CASSPWTGRNYGYTF. This chain links TRBV3-1 (or the pseudogene TRBV3-2) with TRBJ1-2; 8 bases match TRBD1. The length of the CDR3 is 15 residues. CDR1 and CDR2 (germline): LGHDT, YNNKEL (reference sequence). Trimming at V came to 4 bases and at J to 2 bases, leaving 6 bases not matched to a gene.